Listed below are T cell receptor beta chains from one sample, sequenced in a study of CD8 T cells in ankylosing spondylitis. MiXCR was run by TCRdb on the 5' RACE reads, yielding one entry per CDR3 protein. The table records 750,000 to 850,000 distinct CDR3 sequences, 12% of them present only once. The sequencing input was blood, either unsorted or a sorted T cell fraction (not recorded which). These receptors were obtained from a male donor with ankylosing spondylitis. The conserved cysteine and the conserved F or W are not part of the CDR3 here.

v_call	j_call	cdr3_aa
TRBV4-3	TRBJ1-1	ASSQVRGDTEAF
TRBV28	TRBJ2-5	ASSSDLTSGEMRETQY
TRBV7-2	TRBJ2-2	ASSLAGQGTGELF
TRBV29-1	TRBJ1-1	SVLTNTNTEAF
TRBV29-1	TRBJ1-2	SVHRVGSYGYT
TRBV20-1	TRBJ1-2	SARDIEGPNGYT
TRBV24-1	TRBJ2-3	ATSDPKGTPDTQY
TRBV5-1	TRBJ1-2	ASSSNLQGHGYT
TRBV2	TRBJ1-2	ATLVGYGYT
TRBV5-6	TRBJ2-5	ASSGWVAGAVTQY
TRBV5-1	TRBJ2-1	ASSPAPGVPNEQF
TRBV4-3	TRBJ2-4	ASGLRLDGNIQY
TRBV29-1	TRBJ2-1	SVKPGGDEQF
TRBV11-3	TRBJ2-2	ASSTGLASGELF
TRBV25-1	TRBJ1-1	ASSDWTASTEAF